This T cell receptor (beta chain) came from a study of T cell responses to AZD1222 COVID-19 vaccine. Unmatched junction bases numbered 11, after V lost 6 bases and J lost 5 bases. CDR3 length: 16 residues. Germline CDR1 ENHRY, CDR2 SYGVKD. Of note for this clone: Its antigen is not known.

Only in-frame clones appear in the TCRdb table, and some are missing; sequencing was by immunoSEQ multiplex PCR. The repertoire holds 180,000 or so clones, with about 91% as singletons. Whole-study results and caveats: Donors were chiefly white British, with a greater number of females, and clonal diversity was perhaps underestimated. Only 5 or 6 people who got AZD1222 tested seropositive at baseline. It was only after the peak T cell response that any repertoires were sampled.

The sample consisted of peripheral blood, taken 28 days after the second AZD1222 dose. The rearrangement joins TRBV10-3 to TRBJ2-1; 9 nucleotides match TRBD1. The sequence was obtained from an adult who received the AZD1222 COVID-19 vaccine. In DNA form, the CDR3 reads TGTGCCATCAGCCCCGGGACAGGGAATAGGAACAATGAGCAGTTCTTC. As protein: CAISPGTGNRNNEQFF.